This TCR beta chain was identified during a study of memory CD4+ T cells and cytomegalovirus serostatus. J was trimmed by 7 bases and V by 4 bases; bases with no gene match: 7. Germline V lookup: CDR1 MDHEN, CDR2 SYDVKM. The CDR3 spans 14 residues. The assay was immunoSEQ multiplex PCR, and TCRdb's table has in-frame clones only and misses some. The data contain some 48,000 clones, more than 70% of them seen just once; the ten biggest clones take up approximately 0.8%. Single viable CD3+CD4+CD8-CD45RO+ cells were sorted as the memory CD4+ T cells. The genes are TRBV28 and TRBJ1-2; 9 bases are a match to TRBD1. The receptor's source is an adult in good health and CMV-seronegative. The sequenced sample consisted of memory CD4+ T cells from blood. CDR3 region: CASSSTGTGTGYTF. The DNA for the CDR3 is TGTGCCAGCAGTTCAACCGGGACAGGGACTGGCTACACCTTC.